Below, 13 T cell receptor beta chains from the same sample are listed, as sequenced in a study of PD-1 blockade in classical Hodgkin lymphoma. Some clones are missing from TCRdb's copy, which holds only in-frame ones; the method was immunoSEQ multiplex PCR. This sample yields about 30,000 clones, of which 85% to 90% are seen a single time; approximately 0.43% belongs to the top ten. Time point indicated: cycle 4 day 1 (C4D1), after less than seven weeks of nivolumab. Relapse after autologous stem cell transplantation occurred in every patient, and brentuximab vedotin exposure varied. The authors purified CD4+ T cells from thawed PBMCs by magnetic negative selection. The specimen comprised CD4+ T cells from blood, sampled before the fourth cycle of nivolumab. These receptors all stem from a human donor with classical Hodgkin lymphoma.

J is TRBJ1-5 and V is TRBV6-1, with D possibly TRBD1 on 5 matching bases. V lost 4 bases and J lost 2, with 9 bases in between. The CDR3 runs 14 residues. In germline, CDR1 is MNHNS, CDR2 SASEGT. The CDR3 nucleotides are TGTGCCAGCAGTGGTCAGGGCGGCAATCAGCCCCAGCATTTT. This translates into CASSGQGGNQPQHF.

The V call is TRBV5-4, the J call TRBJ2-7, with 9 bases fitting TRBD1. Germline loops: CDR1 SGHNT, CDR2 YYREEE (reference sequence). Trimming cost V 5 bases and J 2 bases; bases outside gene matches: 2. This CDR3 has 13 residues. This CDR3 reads CASRRDRAYEQYF. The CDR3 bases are TGTGCCAGCAGGAGGGACAGGGCCTACGAGCAGTACTTC.

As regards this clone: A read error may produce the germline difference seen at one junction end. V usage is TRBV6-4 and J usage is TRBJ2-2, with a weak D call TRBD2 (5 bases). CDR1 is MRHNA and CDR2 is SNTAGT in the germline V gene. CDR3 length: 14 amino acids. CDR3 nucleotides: TGTGCCAGCAGGGACTGGTTAAACACCGGGGAGCTGTTTTTT. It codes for CASRDWLNTGELFF.

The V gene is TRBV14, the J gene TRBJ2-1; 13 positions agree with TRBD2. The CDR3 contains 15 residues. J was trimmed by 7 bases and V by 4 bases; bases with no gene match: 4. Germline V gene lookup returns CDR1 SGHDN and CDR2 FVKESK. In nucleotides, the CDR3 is TGTGCCAGCAGCCTACTAGCGGGGGGGCAAAATGAGCAGTTCTTC. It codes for CASSLLAGGQNEQFF.

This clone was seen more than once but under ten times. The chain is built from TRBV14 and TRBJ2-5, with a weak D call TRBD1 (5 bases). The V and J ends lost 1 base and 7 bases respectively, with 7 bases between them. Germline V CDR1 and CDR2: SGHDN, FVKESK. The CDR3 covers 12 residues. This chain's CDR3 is CASSQAGLTQYF. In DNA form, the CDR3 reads TGTGCCAGCAGCCAAGCAGGGTTGACCCAGTACTTC.

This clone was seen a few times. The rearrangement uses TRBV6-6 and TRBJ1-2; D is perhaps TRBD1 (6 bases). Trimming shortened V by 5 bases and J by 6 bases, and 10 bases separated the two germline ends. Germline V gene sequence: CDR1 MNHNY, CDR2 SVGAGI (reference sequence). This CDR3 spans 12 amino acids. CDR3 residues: CASSHRVNGYTF. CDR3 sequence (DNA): TGTGCCAGCAGTCACAGGGTTAATGGCTACACCTTC.

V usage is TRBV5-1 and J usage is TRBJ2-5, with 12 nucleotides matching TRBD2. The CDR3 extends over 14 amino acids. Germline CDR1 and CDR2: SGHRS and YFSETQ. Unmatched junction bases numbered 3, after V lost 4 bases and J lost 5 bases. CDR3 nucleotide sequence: TGCGCCAGCAGCCCCGGACTAGCGGGGGAGACCCAGTACTTC. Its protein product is CASSPGLAGETQYF.

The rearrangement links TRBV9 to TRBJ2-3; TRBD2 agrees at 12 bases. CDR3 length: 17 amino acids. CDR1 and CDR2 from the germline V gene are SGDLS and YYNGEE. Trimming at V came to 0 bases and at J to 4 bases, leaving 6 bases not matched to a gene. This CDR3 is CASSVEGLAGIADTQYF. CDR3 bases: TGTGCCAGCAGCGTAGAAGGACTAGCGGGGATAGCAGATACGCAGTATTTT. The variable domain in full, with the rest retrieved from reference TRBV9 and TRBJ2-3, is DSGVTQTPKHLITATGQRVTLRCSPRSGDLSVYWYQQSLDQGLQFLIQYYNGEERAKGNILERFSAQQFPDLHSELNLSSLELGDSALYFCASSVEGLAGIADTQYFGPGTRLTVL.

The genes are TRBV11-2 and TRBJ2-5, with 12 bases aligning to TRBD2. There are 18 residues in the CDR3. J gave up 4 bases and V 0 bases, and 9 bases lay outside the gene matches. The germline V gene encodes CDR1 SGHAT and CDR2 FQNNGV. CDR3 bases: TGTGCCAGCAGCTTAGAGACTAGCGGGAGAGTCATCCGAGAGACCCAGTACTTC. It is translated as CASSLETSGRVIRETQYF.

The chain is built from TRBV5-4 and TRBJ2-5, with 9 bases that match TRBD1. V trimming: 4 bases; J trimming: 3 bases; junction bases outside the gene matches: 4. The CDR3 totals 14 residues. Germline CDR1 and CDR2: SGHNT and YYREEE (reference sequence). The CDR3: CASSGRDREETQYF. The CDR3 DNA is TGTGCCAGCAGCGGTCGGGACAGGGAAGAGACCCAGTACTTC. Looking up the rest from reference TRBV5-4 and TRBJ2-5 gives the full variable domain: ETGVTQSPTHLIKTRGQQVTLRCSSQSGHNTVSWYQQALGQGPQFIFQYYREEENGRGNFPPRFSGLQFPNYSSELNVNALELDDSALYLCASSGRDREETQYFGPGTRLLVL.

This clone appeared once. DNA of the CDR3: TGTGCCAGCAGCTTCCCGTCCCCCGGGACTAGCGGGAGAGGAGAGCAGTACTTC. Translating gives CASSFPSPGTSGRGEQYF. The chain has TRBV13 and TRBJ2-7, with 14 bases lining up with TRBD2. The CDR3 loop spans 18 amino acids. V lost 3 bases and J lost 7; bases outside the gene matches: 14. CDR1 PRHDT and CDR2 FYEKMQ come from the germline V gene (reference sequence).

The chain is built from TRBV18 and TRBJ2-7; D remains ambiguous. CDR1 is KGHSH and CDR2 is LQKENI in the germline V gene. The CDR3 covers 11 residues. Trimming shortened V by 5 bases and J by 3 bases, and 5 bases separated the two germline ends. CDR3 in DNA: TGTGCCAGCTCAATTAGCTACGAGCAGTACTTC. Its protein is CASSISYEQYF.

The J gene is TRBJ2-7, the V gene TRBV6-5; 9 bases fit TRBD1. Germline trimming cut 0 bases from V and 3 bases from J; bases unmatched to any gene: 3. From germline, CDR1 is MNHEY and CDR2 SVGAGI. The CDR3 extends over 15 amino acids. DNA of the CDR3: TGTGCCAGCAGTTACTCCGGGACAGGGAACTACGAGCAGTACTTC. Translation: CASSYSGTGNYEQYF.